The 30 T cell receptor beta chains presented below share a single source sample, sequenced in a study of T-cell reconstitution after alpha-beta-depleted transplantation in children. This sample's TCRbeta library carried unique molecular identifier barcodes. TCRdb re-derived calls from the PCR reads in MiXCR, one entry per CDR3 protein. The data contain 500,000 or so distinct CDR3 sequences, approximately 32% of them seen just once; the ten biggest clones take up more than 2%. The sample was PBMCs from the stem cell graft donor, taken from the stem cell graft. The source is a human donor who donated a stem cell graft to a child with aplastic anemia.

This chain joins TRBV28 and TRBJ2-1; maybe TRBD2 (5 bases). Germline CDR1 and CDR2: MDHEN and SYDVKM. This CDR3 region has 12 residues. V was trimmed by 8 bases and J by 8 bases, leaving 13 bases between them. For the CDR3, the DNA is TGTGCCAGCGGTGGGAGCATCCATGAGCAGTTCTTC. Its protein is CASGGSIHEQFF. Based on the CDR3 plus reference TRBV28 and TRBJ2-1, the full variable domain is DVKVTQSSRYLVKRTGEKVFLECVQDMDHENMFWYRQDPGLGLRLIYFSYDVKMKEKGDIPEGYSVSREKKERFSLILESASTNQTSMYLCASGGSIHEQFFGPGTRLTVL.

The gene calls are TRBV7-8 and TRBJ1-2, with D unresolved. Germline CDR1 is SGHVS and CDR2 is FQNEAQ. This CDR3 is 13 amino acids long. Trimming cost V 1 base and J 6 bases, with 9 bases left between them. The CDR3 here is CASSLETDDGYTF. As DNA, the CDR3 is TGTGCCAGCAGCTTAGAAACCGATGATGGCTACACCTTC.

The chain couples TRBV29-1 to TRBJ2-7; no definite D call. The CDR3 contains 13 residues. The germline V gene has CDR1 SQVTM and CDR2 ANQGSEA. V shed 6 bases and J shed 0 bases, with 12 bases lying between them. The CDR3, as DNA: TGCAGCGTAACAGAGGAAAGCTCCTACGAGCAGTACGTC. Protein sequence: CSVTEESSYEQYV.

The V and J genes are TRBV20-1 and TRBJ2-3; 8 bases agree with TRBD2. This CDR3 region has 18 residues. Unmatched junction bases numbered 14, after V lost 1 base and J lost 2 bases. Looked up from germline, CDR1 is DFQATT and CDR2 is SNEGSKA (reference sequence). CDR3 protein: CSARVLGRAGGITDTQYF. The CDR3 bases are TGCAGTGCTAGAGTATTAGGGCGGGCGGGAGGTATCACAGATACGCAGTATTTT.

The chain joins TRBV20-1 to TRBJ2-3, with 10 positions matching TRBD1. This CDR3 is built from 14 residues. Germline-derived CDR1 and CDR2 are DFQATT and SNEGSKA (reference sequence). V gave up 5 bases and J gave up 11 bases; unmatched junction bases: 13. CDR3: CSAFRQGASSMQYF. In nucleotides, the CDR3 is TGCAGTGCTTTTAGACAGGGGGCATCGTCAATGCAGTATTTT.

This clonotype turned up a few times. The genes are TRBV29-1 and TRBJ1-1, with a tentative D call TRBD1 (5 bases). Germline loops: CDR1 SQVTM, CDR2 ANQGSEA. The CDR3 totals 12 residues. V was cut by 6 bases and J by 0 bases, with 8 bases left in between. In nucleotides, the CDR3 is TGCAGCGTGAGACAGTTGAACACTGAAGCTTTCTTT. Its translation: CSVRQLNTEAFF.

This clonotype was counted between two and nine times. The CDR3 DNA follows: TGTGCCAGCAGCTTAGAGGGGGGGATTGGATCACCCCTCCACTTT. Its translation: CASSLEGGIGSPLHF. The chain links TRBV7-2 to TRBJ1-6; a weak D match, TRBD1 (6 bases). V was cut by 1 base and J by 10 bases, with 14 bases left in between. Germline lookup yields CDR1 SGHTA and CDR2 FQGNSA. This CDR3 has 15 amino acids.

This chain connects TRBV7-9 to TRBJ1-1; D uncertain. Germline CDR1 SEHNR, CDR2 FQNEAQ (reference sequence). CDR3 length: 17 amino acids. The ends were cut back, 4 bases at V and 1 base at J, with 19 bases in the middle. The CDR3 loop is CASSSLQIRHANTEAFF. For the CDR3, the DNA is TGTGCCAGCAGCTCCTTACAGATACGACACGCGAACACTGAAGCTTTCTTT. Full variable domain (outside the CDR3, taken from reference TRBV7-9 and TRBJ1-1): DTGVSQNPRHKITKRGQNVTFRCDPISEHNRLYWYRQTLGQGPEFLTYFQNEAQLEKSRLLSDRFSAERPKGSFSTLEIQRTEQGDSAMYLCASSSLQIRHANTEAFFGQGTRLTVV.

The genes are TRBV15 and TRBJ2-7; D perhaps matches TRBD1 (6 bases). Germline values: CDR1 LNHNV, CDR2 YYDKDF (reference sequence). The CDR3 contains 14 residues. Between the trimmed V and J ends, which lost 6 bases and 0 bases, there was a span of 12 bases. CDR3 region: CATRQGPSSYEQYF. DNA for the CDR3: TGTGCCACCAGACAGGGTCCCAGCTCCTACGAGCAGTACTTC.

The rearrangement links TRBV12-3 or TRBV12-4 to TRBJ2-1, with 11 bases that match TRBD1. Trimming removed 7 bases from V and 3 bases from J; junction bases left unmatched: 8. CDR3 length equals 16 residues. CDR3 DNA sequence: TGTGCCAGCAAGCACTCGGGACAGGGGGTCTACAATGAGCAGTTCTTC. This gives the protein CASKHSGQGVYNEQFF.

The gene calls are TRBV5-5 and TRBJ2-1, with no clear D. Germline assignment: CDR1 SGHKS and CDR2 YYEKEE (reference sequence). CDR3 length: 14 amino acids. Trimming took 3 bases from V and 2 from J, leaving 9 bases between them. As DNA, the CDR3 is TGTGCCAGCAGCTCTCTGGTAACCTACAATGAGCAGTTCTTC. As protein: CASSSLVTYNEQFF.

This clonotype appeared many times. The J gene is TRBJ1-2, the V gene TRBV20-1; maybe TRBD1 (5 bases). This CDR3 comprises 15 residues. CDR1 and CDR2 (germline): DFQATT, SNEGSKA (reference sequence). The V gene lost 3 bases and the J gene lost 4 bases, with 18 bases spanning the gap. The DNA for the CDR3 is TGCAGTGCTAGCCCTCGGGGCGCCAAGGGCTATGGCTACACCTTC. This gives the protein CSASPRGAKGYGYTF.

The chain carries TRBV20-1 and TRBJ2-2; TRBD2 agrees at 9 bases. Germline values: CDR1 DFQATT, CDR2 SNEGSKA (reference sequence). Trimming removed 6 bases from V and 2 bases from J; junction bases left unmatched: 4. The CDR3 totals 14 residues. The DNA for the CDR3 is TGCAGTGCGAAGACTAGCGGCAACACCGGGGAGCTGTTTTTT. Amino acid sequence: CSAKTSGNTGELFF.

This clonotype was counted only a few times. The rearrangement uses TRBV5-5 and TRBJ1-1; D ambiguous. Germline lookup yields CDR1 SGHKS and CDR2 YYEKEE (reference sequence). V was shortened by 4 bases and J by 4 bases, with 8 bases between the two germline ends. The CDR3 runs 12 residues. The CDR3 protein is CASSRYGTEAFF. DNA of the CDR3: TGTGCCAGCAGCCGCTACGGCACTGAAGCTTTCTTT. Full variable domain (remainder filled in from reference TRBV5-5 and TRBJ1-1): DAGVTQSPTHLIKTRGQQVTLRCSPISGHKSVSWYQQVLGQGPQFIFQYYEKEERGRGNFPDRFSARQFPNYSSELNVNALLLGDSALYLCASSRYGTEAFFGQGTRLTVV.

This chain uses TRBV20-1 with TRBJ2-1, with 11 bases that match TRBD2. The CDR3 runs to 14 residues. J gave up 7 bases and V 2 bases, and 4 bases lay outside the gene matches. CDR1 and CDR2 from the germline V gene are DFQATT and SNEGSKA (reference sequence). Here the CDR3 reads CSARPSGRPNEQFF. CDR3 DNA sequence: TGCAGTGCTAGACCTAGCGGGAGGCCGAATGAGCAGTTCTTC.

This chain joins TRBV7-2 and TRBJ2-7; no clear D gene. The germline gives CDR1 SGHTA, CDR2 FQGNSA. This CDR3 is 15 amino acids long. V gave up 1 base and J gave up 7 bases, with 17 bases separating them. Here the CDR3 reads CASSLVGRGLGEQYV. The CDR3 region has the DNA TGTGCCAGCAGCTTAGTCGGCAGAGGCTTAGGGGAGCAGTACGTC.

This clonotype was seen only once. The CDR3 DNA follows: TGTGCCAGCTCAGTAACAGGGGGCGCGGGCTACGAGCAGTACTTC. Translating gives CASSVTGGAGYEQYF. The chain carries TRBV18 and TRBJ2-7; 9 positions agree with TRBD1. Trimming cost V 5 bases and J 3 bases; bases outside gene matches: 8. The CDR3 loop spans 15 amino acids. Germline CDR1 is KGHSH and CDR2 is LQKENI.

The genes are TRBV20-1 and TRBJ1-1, with unresolved D. This CDR3 contains 14 residues. Germline CDR1 DFQATT, CDR2 SNEGSKA (reference sequence). V was clipped by 2 bases and J by 0 bases, with 10 bases between them. CDR3 amino acids: CSARIAGLNTEAFF. DNA of the CDR3: TGCAGTGCTAGAATCGCGGGATTGAACACTGAAGCTTTCTTT.

The chain couples TRBV24-1 to TRBJ1-2; D is unclear. The germline CDR1 and CDR2 sequences are KGHDR and SFDVKD. With 4 bases removed from V and 3 bases from J, the gap between germline ends came to 11 bases. CDR3 length equals 14 residues. The CDR3 loop is CATSERAQDYGYTF. The CDR3 region has the DNA TGTGCCACCAGTGAAAGAGCCCAGGACTATGGCTACACCTTC.

The sample holds many counts of this clonotype. The rearrangement uses TRBV30 and TRBJ2-3; D remains unclear. V was clipped by 1 base and J by 0 bases, with 2 bases between them. The CDR3 is 12 residues long. Germline V CDR1 and CDR2: GTSNPN, SVGIG (reference sequence). The CDR3 sequence is CAWSGSTDTQYF. DNA of the CDR3: TGTGCCTGGAGTGGGAGCACAGATACGCAGTATTTT.

This rearrangement joins TRBV12-3 or TRBV12-4 to TRBJ1-1; 7 bases are a match to TRBD1. CDR3 length equals 14 residues. J lost 4 bases, V lost 4 bases, and 6 bases had no gene match. CDR3 bases: TGTGCCAGCAGTTACACAGGGGTGGGCACTGAAGCTTTCTTT. Translation: CASSYTGVGTEAFF.

This clonotype was seen only a few times. The chain links TRBV27 to TRBJ2-5, with 7 bases matching TRBD2. The trim removed 6 bases at V and 5 bases at J, leaving 12 bases unmatched. CDR1 and CDR2 (germline): MNHEY, SMNVEV (reference sequence). The CDR3 length is 15 residues. The CDR3 DNA is TGTGCCAGCAGCCTCGGGGAGGGGATGATGGAGACCCAGTACTTC. Its translation is CASSLGEGMMETQYF.

The sample holds many counts of this clonotype. V and J are TRBV12-3 or TRBV12-4 and TRBJ2-3; D is unresolved. Trimming left V 5 bases short and J 4 bases short, with 7 bases between. The CDR3 has 12 amino acids. The CDR3 DNA is TGTGCCAGCAGTCCGAGAGCAGATACGCAGTATTTT. It specifies CASSPRADTQYF.

The J gene is TRBJ2-3, the V gene TRBV5-1; the D gene is possibly TRBD2 (6 bases). In germline, CDR1 is SGHRS, CDR2 YFSETQ. This CDR3 spans 17 amino acids. The V end lost 0 bases, the J end lost 3 bases, and 17 bases lay between the germline ends. The CDR3 sequence is CASSLGFGGRRTDTQYF. The CDR3 DNA is TGCGCCAGCAGCTTGGGATTCGGGGGACGGAGGACAGATACGCAGTATTTT. Using reference TRBV5-1 and TRBJ2-3 for the parts outside the CDR3, the full variable domain is KAGVTQTPRYLIKTRGQQVTLSCSPISGHRSVSWYQQTPGQGLQFLFEYFSETQRNKGNFPGRFSGRQFSNSRSEMNVSTLELGDSALYLCASSLGFGGRRTDTQYFGPGTRLTVL.

The chain uses TRBV29-1 and TRBJ2-7, with a tentative D call TRBD1 (5 bases). The CDR3 extends over 13 amino acids. V was clipped by 3 bases and J by 2 bases, with 11 bases between them. Germline lookup yields CDR1 SQVTM and CDR2 ANQGSEA. The CDR3 is CSVESAGTYEQYV. Here the CDR3 DNA reads TGCAGCGTTGAGTCAGCAGGGACCTACGAGCAGTACGTC.

The genes are TRBV7-9 and TRBJ1-4; D unclear. Germline loops: CDR1 SEHNR, CDR2 FQNEAQ (reference sequence). V lost 5 bases and J lost 4, with 11 bases in between. This CDR3 contains 14 residues. The CDR3 is CASSRIQSNEKLFF. CDR3 nucleotides: TGTGCCAGCAGCCGGATACAAAGTAATGAAAAACTGTTTTTT.

The chain couples TRBV7-2 to TRBJ2-5; possibly TRBD1 for D (5 bases). The CDR3 extends over 14 amino acids. Germline V gene sequence: CDR1 SGHTA, CDR2 FQGNSA. Trimming removed 5 bases from V and 2 bases from J, with 12 bases in between. This CDR3 is CASSPSRTQETQYF. The CDR3 region has the DNA TGTGCCAGCAGCCCTAGTAGGACACAAGAGACCCAGTACTTC.

V gene TRBV27 combines with J gene TRBJ2-1; 7 bases line up with TRBD2. Germline V gene data show CDR1 as MNHEY and CDR2 as SMNVEV (reference sequence). Unmatched junction bases numbered 13, after V lost 8 bases and J lost 0 bases. The CDR3 contains 17 residues. The CDR3 bases are TGTGCCAGCGGGGGGAGGGCGCGCAGCGACTCCTACAATGAGCAGTTCTTC. Protein product: CASGGRARSDSYNEQFF.

Many counts were recorded for this clonotype. The chain carries TRBV6-5 and TRBJ2-7, with D tentatively TRBD1 (5 bases). Germline values: CDR1 MNHEY, CDR2 SVGAGI. V lost 0 bases and J 4 bases, leaving 13 bases between the germline ends. The CDR3 is 15 residues long. CDR3 sequence (DNA): TGTGCCAGCAGTTACTCGAACGACAGAGAATACGAGCAGTACTTC. Amino acid sequence: CASSYSNDREYEQYF.

The chain carries TRBV20-1 and TRBJ1-6; D not resolved. The germline V gene encodes CDR1 DFQATT and CDR2 SNEGSKA (reference sequence). The V gene lost 2 bases and the J gene lost 5 bases, with 10 bases spanning the gap. CDR3 size: 14 residues. The DNA for the CDR3 is TGCAGTGCTAGATCAAGGCTTGATAATTCACCCCTCCACTTT. It encodes CSARSRLDNSPLHF.